The 20 T cell receptor beta chains presented below share a single source sample, sequenced in a study of blood T cell repertoires in COVID-19. TCRdb's copy holds only in-frame clones and misses some; the assay was immunoSEQ multiplex PCR. The sample includes 150,000 to 200,000 clones, 80% to 90% of them seen just once. Sequenced: peripheral blood. These receptors originate from a woman aged 80 or older with acute or convalescent COVID-19.

The chain uses TRBV29-1 and TRBJ2-7; D may be TRBD2 (6 bases). The CDR3 length is 15 residues. Looked up from germline, CDR1 is SQVTM and CDR2 is ANQGSEA. With 6 bases removed from V and 0 bases from J, the gap between germline ends came to 18 bases. CDR3 DNA: TGCAGCGTCCGCGGGACGGTACTAACCTCCTACGAGCAGTACTTC. Its translation is CSVRGTVLTSYEQYF.

This chain joins TRBV9 and TRBJ2-5, with a weak D call TRBD1 (5 bases). The CDR3 extends over 14 amino acids. Trimming stripped 0 bases from V and 0 bases from J, with 6 bases between. Germline V gene lookup returns CDR1 SGDLS and CDR2 YYNGEE. The CDR3 is CASSVAGNQETQYF. CDR3 in DNA: TGTGCCAGCAGCGTAGCAGGGAACCAAGAGACCCAGTACTTC.

V gene TRBV7-2 combines with J gene TRBJ1-2, with D maybe TRBD1 (5 bases). The V end was cut by 5 bases, the J end by 4 bases, with 20 bases between. Germline V gene sequence: CDR1 SGHTA, CDR2 FQGNSA. The CDR3 loop spans 16 amino acids. In DNA form, the CDR3 reads TGTGCCAGCAGCCTAATAGCCCTACAGGACCCCTATGGCTACACCTTC. Amino acids: CASSLIALQDPYGYTF.

This chain uses TRBV7-3 with TRBJ2-2; D uncertain. Germline V gene lookup returns CDR1 SGHTA and CDR2 FQGTGA. The CDR3 is made up of 13 amino acids. V lost 4 bases and J lost 7, with 10 bases in between. CDR3: CASSSDTFGELFF. For the CDR3, the DNA is TGTGCCAGCAGCTCAGACACGTTCGGGGAGCTGTTTTTT. The entire variable domain, with the rest obtained from reference TRBV7-3 and TRBJ2-2, is as follows: GAGVSQTPSNKVTEKGKYVELRCDPISGHTALYWYRQSLGQGPEFLIYFQGTGAADDSGLPNDRFFAVRPEGSVSTLKIQRTERGDSAVYLCASSSDTFGELFFGEGSRLTVL.

The gene calls are TRBV10-2 and TRBJ2-1, with 11 bases matching TRBD2. J lost 2 bases, V lost 6 bases, and 3 bases had no gene match. The CDR3 loop spans 15 amino acids. From germline, CDR1 is WSHSY and CDR2 SAAADI. The CDR3 here is CASRKLAGAYNEQFF. The CDR3 nucleotides are TGCGCCAGCAGAAAACTAGCGGGGGCCTACAATGAGCAGTTCTTC.

This clone was seen a few times. The chain couples TRBV6-2 or TRBV6-3 to TRBJ2-7; TRBD2 matches at 7 bases. The V and J ends lost 4 bases and 0 bases, in that order; junction bases with no gene match: 6. Germline CDR1 and CDR2: MNHEY and SVGEGT. This CDR3 region has 15 residues. In DNA, the CDR3 is TGTGCCAGCAGTTTGTCCGGCGGGAGCTCCTACGAGCAGTACTTC. It is translated as CASSLSGGSSYEQYF.

This clone was detected once. This CDR3 reads CASSSWSVKDTQYF. In DNA, the CDR3 is TGTGCCAGCAGCTCTTGGTCGGTGAAGGATACGCAGTATTTT. The J gene is TRBJ2-3, the V gene TRBV5-6, with unresolved D. The V end lost 3 bases, the J end lost 6 bases, and 14 bases lay between the germline ends. There are 14 residues in the CDR3. The V gene's germline CDR1 is SGHDT and CDR2 YYEEEE.

V gene TRBV5-4 combines with J gene TRBJ2-3, with TRBD2 identical over 8 bases. The V gene's germline CDR1 is SGHNT and CDR2 YYREEE (reference sequence). The CDR3 is made up of 15 amino acids. Losses at the gene ends were 1 base for V and 3 bases for J; bases not matched to a gene: 4. CDR3 sequence: CASSLSSGGTDTQYF. CDR3 bases: TGTGCCAGCAGCTTGTCAAGCGGGGGAACAGATACGCAGTATTTT.

The chain has TRBV3-1 (or the pseudogene TRBV3-2) and TRBJ2-7, with TRBD2 matching over 10 bases. Per the germline V gene, CDR1 is LGHDT and CDR2 is YNNKEL (reference sequence). V lost 3 bases and J lost 2; bases outside the gene matches: 4. The CDR3 has 15 amino acids. This CDR3 reads CASSQTSGSTYEQYF. The CDR3 DNA is TGTGCCAGCAGCCAGACTAGCGGGTCCACCTACGAGCAGTACTTC.

The chain carries TRBV7-2 and TRBJ1-6; D not resolved. The CDR3 is 14 amino acids. The V gene's germline CDR1 is SGHTA and CDR2 FQGNSA. Trimming removed 2 bases from V and 7 bases from J, with 9 bases in between. CDR3 amino acids: CASSLTHSNSPLHF. CDR3 sequence (DNA): TGTGCCAGCAGCTTAACCCACAGCAATTCACCCCTCCACTTT.

The chain uses TRBV7-2 and TRBJ2-7; perhaps TRBD2 as D (6 bases). CDR3 size: 15 residues. V lost 4 bases to trimming and J lost 0 bases, with 13 bases between them. Germline V gene data show CDR1 as SGHTA and CDR2 as FQGNSA. This CDR3 is CASSSRDGSSYEQYF. CDR3 DNA sequence: TGTGCCAGCAGCTCCCGGGACGGGAGCTCCTACGAGCAGTACTTC.

The genes are TRBV18 and TRBJ2-7; a possible D gene is TRBD1 (6 bases). CDR1 KGHSH and CDR2 LQKENI come from the germline V gene. CDR3 size: 14 residues. Trimming cost V 4 bases and J 3 bases, with 13 bases left between them. The CDR3 sequence: CASSRVQGFYEQYF. CDR3 nucleotide sequence: TGTGCCAGCTCACGAGTACAGGGATTCTACGAGCAGTACTTC.

The rearrangement links TRBV7-9 to TRBJ2-2; D perhaps matches TRBD2 (6 bases). From germline, CDR1 is SEHNR and CDR2 FQNEAQ (reference sequence). V lost 0 bases, J lost 6 bases, and 17 bases lay in between. The CDR3 length is 17 residues. This CDR3 is CASSLASERTGAGELFF. The CDR3 DNA sequence: TGTGCCAGCAGCTTAGCGTCTGAAAGGACGGGGGCCGGGGAGCTGTTTTTT.

Only a few counts were recorded for this clone. The chain recombines TRBV19 with TRBJ1-2; TRBD1 matches at 11 bases. Germline values: CDR1 LNHDA, CDR2 SQIVND (reference sequence). The J segment lost 7 bases and the V segment lost 5 bases, leaving 18 bases of the junction unmatched. This CDR3 is built from 18 residues. The CDR3 spells CASSARPVRTGGAGGYTF. The CDR3 DNA reads as TGTGCCAGTAGTGCCCGCCCCGTTAGGACAGGGGGCGCGGGTGGCTACACCTTC.

The V call is TRBV7-6, the J call TRBJ2-5; 8 bases are a match to TRBD1. The CDR3 is 14 amino acids. Losses at the gene ends were 2 bases for V and 2 bases for J; bases not matched to a gene: 1. CDR1 is SGHVS and CDR2 is FNYEAQ in the germline V gene. This CDR3 reads CASSLRTGQETQYF. The DNA of the CDR3 is TGTGCCAGCAGCTTACGGACAGGGCAAGAGACCCAGTACTTC.

Comment on this clone: The junction and the germline gene differ at one end; a read error may be behind it. The CDR3 region is CASSFGIAGHNEQFF. CDR3 nucleotide sequence: TGTGCTAGCAGCTTTGGAATAGCGGGACACAATGAGCAGTTCTTC. The chain employs TRBV7-7 and TRBJ2-1; TRBD2 matches 8 bases. Germline V gene lookup returns CDR1 SSHAT and CDR2 FNYEAQ (reference sequence). The CDR3 consists of 15 residues.

This clone has just one count. This chain links TRBV7-3 with TRBJ2-6; weak D call: TRBD1 (7 bases). Germline CDR1 is SGHTA and CDR2 is FQGTGA. V was clipped by 3 bases and J by 12 bases, with 12 bases between them. This CDR3 is 13 amino acids long. The CDR3 DNA reads as TGTGCCAGCAGCTTGTCCCAGGGGGGCGTCCTGACTTTC. This gives the protein CASSLSQGGVLTF.

The chain is built from TRBV18 and TRBJ1-6; tentatively, D is TRBD1 (6 bases). Germline values: CDR1 KGHSH, CDR2 LQKENI. V was clipped by 2 bases and J by 10 bases, with 12 bases between them. The CDR3 runs to 14 residues. For the CDR3, the DNA is TGTGCCAGCTCACCAGCCAGGGGAGCGTCACCCCTCCACTTT. Its translation is CASSPARGASPLHF. Looking up the rest from reference TRBV18 and TRBJ1-6 gives the full variable domain: NAGVMQNPRHLVRRRGQEARLRCSPMKGHSHVYWYRQLPEEGLKFMVYLQKENIIDESGMPKERFSAEFPKEGPSILRIQQVVRGDSAAYFCASSPARGASPLHFGNGTRLTVT.

The chain joins TRBV11-3 to TRBJ1-1, with D possibly being TRBD1 (6 bases). In germline, CDR1 is SGHNT, CDR2 YENEEA. This CDR3 spans 13 amino acids. Trimming removed 3 bases at V and 5 bases at J, with 10 bases between. The CDR3 loop is CASSFATGTEAFF. The CDR3 region has the DNA TGTGCCAGCAGCTTCGCCACAGGGACTGAAGCTTTCTTT.

To note about this clone: Other DNA sequences of this sample code for an identical CDR3. The chain couples TRBV5-6 to TRBJ1-1; no clear D gene. This CDR3 is built from 14 residues. Looked up from germline, CDR1 is SGHDT and CDR2 is YYEEEE. V lost 0 bases to trimming and J lost 1 base, with 7 bases between them. CDR3 amino acids: CASSLVRGNTEAFF. The CDR3 DNA reads TGTGCCAGCAGCTTGGTTCGGGGGAACACTGAAGCTTTCTTT.